The 8 T cell receptor beta chains given below trace back to one sample, sequenced in a study of blood T cell repertoires in COVID-19. Some clones are missing from TCRdb's copy, which holds only in-frame ones; the method was immunoSEQ multiplex PCR. This repertoire shows 380,000 or so clones, 87% found once; its top ten account for around 1.3%. Sequencing was performed on PBMCs or T cells enriched from blood (not recorded which). All receptors come from a young man who had recovered from COVID-19.

The chain recombines TRBV3-1 (or the pseudogene TRBV3-2) with TRBJ1-6; TRBD1 matches 9 bases. Germline CDR1 LGHDT, CDR2 YNNKEL (reference sequence). CDR3 length: 16 residues. V gave up 0 bases and J gave up 6 bases; unmatched junction bases: 3. Here the CDR3 reads CASSQERTGANSPLHF. The CDR3 DNA reads TGTGCCAGCAGCCAAGAAAGGACAGGGGCTAATTCACCCCTCCACTTT.

The chain joins TRBV19 to TRBJ2-5, with D perhaps matching TRBD2 (6 bases). CDR1 LNHDA and CDR2 SQIVND come from the germline V gene (reference sequence). The CDR3 is made up of 16 amino acids. Trimming shortened V by 3 bases and J by 7 bases, and 21 bases separated the two germline ends. DNA for the CDR3: TGTGCCAGTAGTATCTCCGGCGAATCGTCGCGGGGGACCCAGTACTTC. Translation gives CASSISGESSRGTQYF.

The J gene is TRBJ2-7, the V gene TRBV27; D is unresolved. The CDR3 runs to 14 residues. The V gene's germline CDR1 is MNHEY and CDR2 SMNVEV (reference sequence). V dropped 5 bases and J dropped 2 bases, with 13 bases sitting between them. CDR3 nucleotide sequence: TGTGCCAGCAGTGACGCAGGATCTCCCTACGAGCAGTACTTC. Residues: CASSDAGSPYEQYF.

This clone turned up a few times. This chain uses TRBV12-3 or TRBV12-4 with TRBJ1-2; TRBD1 matches at 10 bases. The CDR3 is 12 residues long. The ends lost 7 bases at V and 7 bases at J; junction bases unmatched: 3. This CDR3 is CASMTGGIGYTF. The CDR3 DNA is TGTGCCAGCATGACAGGGGGCATTGGCTACACCTTC.

The gene calls are TRBV7-2 and TRBJ1-2, with TRBD1 identical over 7 bases. Losses at the gene ends were 7 bases for V and 2 bases for J; bases not matched to a gene: 7. The CDR3 length is 14 residues. CDR1 is SGHTA, CDR2 FQGNSA, per germline. The CDR3 protein is CASIPGTVNYGYTF. Here the CDR3 DNA reads TGTGCCAGCATCCCCGGGACAGTAAACTATGGCTACACCTTC.

This sequence joins TRBV6-5 and TRBJ1-2; D is unresolved. This CDR3 spans 12 amino acids. V was pared by 8 bases and J by 8 bases, with 15 bases between. Germline loops: CDR1 MNHEY, CDR2 SVGAGI. The CDR3 sequence: CASASAVEGYTF. DNA of the CDR3: TGTGCCAGCGCCTCTGCCGTAGAGGGCTACACCTTC.

V is TRBV20-1 and J is TRBJ1-1, with TRBD1 matching over 8 bases. The CDR3 length is 11 residues. Germline CDR1 is DFQATT and CDR2 is SNEGSKA (reference sequence). CDR3 loop: CRATRGLEAFF. For the CDR3, the DNA is TGCAGGGCAACCAGGGGGCTTGAAGCTTTCTTT.

V is TRBV30 and J is TRBJ1-5, with D possibly TRBD1 on 5 matching bases. The CDR3 has 13 amino acids. CDR1 GTSNPN and CDR2 SVGIG come from the germline V gene (reference sequence). Between the trimmed V and J ends, which lost 3 bases and 5 bases, there was a span of 11 bases. The CDR3 coding sequence is TGTGCCTGGAGCCCCCGGGGGTATCAGCCCCAGCATTTT. Protein sequence: CAWSPRGYQPQHF.